This TCR beta chain emerged from a study of T cells after yellow fever vaccination. CDR3 length: 17 residues. The trim removed 5 bases at V and 0 bases at J, leaving 5 bases unmatched. The germline V gene encodes CDR1 SGHTA and CDR2 FQGNSA. This clonotype was seen at least ten times. MiXCR, run by TCRdb on the 5' RACE reads, gives a single entry per CDR3 protein. The sample records 70,000 or so distinct CDR3 sequences, more than 5.5% being singletons. This chain connects TRBV7-2 to TRBJ2-7, with 15 bases fitting TRBD2. The sample consisted of CD8+ T cells sorted from PBMCs, taken roughly 10 days after the first yellow fever vaccination. This receptor was obtained from a man between 18 and 35 years old who received the YFV17D yellow fever vaccine. CDR3 nucleotides: TGTGCCAGCAGCACCGGACTAGCGGGGGGGAGCTCCTACGAGCAGTACTTC. Its protein is CASSTGLAGGSSYEQYF.